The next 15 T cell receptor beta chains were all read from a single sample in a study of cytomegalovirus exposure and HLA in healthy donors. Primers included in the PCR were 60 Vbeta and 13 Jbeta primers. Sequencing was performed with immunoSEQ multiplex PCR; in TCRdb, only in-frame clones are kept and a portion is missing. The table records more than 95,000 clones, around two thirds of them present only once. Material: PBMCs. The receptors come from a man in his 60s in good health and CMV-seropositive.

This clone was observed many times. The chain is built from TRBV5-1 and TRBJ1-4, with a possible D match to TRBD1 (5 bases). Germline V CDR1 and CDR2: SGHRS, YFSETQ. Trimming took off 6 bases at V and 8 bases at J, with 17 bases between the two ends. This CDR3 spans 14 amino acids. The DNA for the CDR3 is TGCGCCAGCACGAAAGGGGCAGGCGACGAAAAACTGTTTTTT. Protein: CASTKGAGDEKLFF.

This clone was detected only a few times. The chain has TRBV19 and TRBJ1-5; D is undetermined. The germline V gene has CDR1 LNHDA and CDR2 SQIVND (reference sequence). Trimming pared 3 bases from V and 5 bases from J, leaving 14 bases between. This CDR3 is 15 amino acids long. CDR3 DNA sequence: TGTGCCAGTAGTATCTCTCCCACGGGTCATCAGCCCCAGCATTTT. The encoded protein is CASSISPTGHQPQHF.

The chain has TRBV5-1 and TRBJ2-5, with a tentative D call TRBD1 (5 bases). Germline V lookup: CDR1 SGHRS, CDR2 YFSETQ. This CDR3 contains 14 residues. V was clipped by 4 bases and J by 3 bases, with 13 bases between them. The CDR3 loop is CASSKDQGKETQYF. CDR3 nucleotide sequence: TGCGCCAGCAGCAAAGACCAGGGTAAAGAGACCCAGTACTTC.

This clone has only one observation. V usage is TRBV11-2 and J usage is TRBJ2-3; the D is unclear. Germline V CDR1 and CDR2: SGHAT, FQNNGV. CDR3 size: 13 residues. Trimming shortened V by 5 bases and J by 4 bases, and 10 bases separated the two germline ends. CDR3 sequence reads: CASSPRQADTQYF. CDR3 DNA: TGTGCCAGCAGCCCCCGGCAGGCAGATACGCAGTATTTT.

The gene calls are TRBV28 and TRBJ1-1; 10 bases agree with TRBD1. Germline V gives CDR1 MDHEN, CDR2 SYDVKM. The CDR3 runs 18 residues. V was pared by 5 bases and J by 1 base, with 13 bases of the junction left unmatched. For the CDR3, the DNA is TGTGCCAGCAGTCCGACAGGGGGCGATCTCTTCGGGAACACTGAAGCTTTCTTT. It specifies CASSPTGGDLFGNTEAFF.

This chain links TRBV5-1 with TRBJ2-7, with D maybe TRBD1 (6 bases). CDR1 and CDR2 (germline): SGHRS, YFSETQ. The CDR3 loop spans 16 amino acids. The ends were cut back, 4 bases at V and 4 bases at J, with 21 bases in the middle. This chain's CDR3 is CASSPITGQGTYEQYF. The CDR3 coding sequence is TGCGCCAGCAGCCCTATCACGGGACAAGGGACATACGAGCAGTACTTC.

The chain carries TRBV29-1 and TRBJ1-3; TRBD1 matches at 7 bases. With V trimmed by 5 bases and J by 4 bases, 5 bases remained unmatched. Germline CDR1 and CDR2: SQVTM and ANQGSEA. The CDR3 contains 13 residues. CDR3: CSVRRGTGNTIYF. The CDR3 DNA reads TGCAGCGTTCGCAGGGGGACCGGAAACACCATATATTTT.

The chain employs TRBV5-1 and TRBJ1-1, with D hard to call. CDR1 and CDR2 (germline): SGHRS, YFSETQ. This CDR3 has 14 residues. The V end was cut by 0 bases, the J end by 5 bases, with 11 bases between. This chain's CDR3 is CASSLAGVGTEAFF. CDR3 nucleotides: TGCGCCAGCAGCTTGGCCGGGGTAGGGACTGAAGCTTTCTTT.

DNA of the CDR3: TGTGCCAGCAGTGAAATGGTAGACAGCCTCTATGGCTACACCTTC. As protein: CASSEMVDSLYGYTF. The rearrangement uses TRBV2 and TRBJ1-2, with a weak D call TRBD1 (5 bases). Trimming took 2 bases from V and 4 from J, leaving 14 bases between them. The germline CDR1 and CDR2 sequences are SNHLY and FYNNEI. This CDR3 has 15 residues.

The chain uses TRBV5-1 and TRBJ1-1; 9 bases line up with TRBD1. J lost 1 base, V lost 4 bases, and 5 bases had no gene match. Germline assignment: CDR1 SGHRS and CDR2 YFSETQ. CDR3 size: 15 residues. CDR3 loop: CASSIPGQGNTEAFF. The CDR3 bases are TGCGCCAGCAGCATCCCGGGACAGGGGAACACTGAAGCTTTCTTT.

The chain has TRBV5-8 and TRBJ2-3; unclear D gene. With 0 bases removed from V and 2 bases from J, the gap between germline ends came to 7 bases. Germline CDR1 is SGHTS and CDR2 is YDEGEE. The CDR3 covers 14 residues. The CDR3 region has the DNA TGTGCCAGCAGCTTGGGCAGTTACACAGATACGCAGTATTTT. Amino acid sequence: CASSLGSYTDTQYF.

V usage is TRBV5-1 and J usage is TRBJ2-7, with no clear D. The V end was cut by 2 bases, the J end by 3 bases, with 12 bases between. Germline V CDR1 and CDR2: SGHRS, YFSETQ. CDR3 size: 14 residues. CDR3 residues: CASSLVAANYEQYF. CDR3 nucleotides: TGCGCCAGCAGCTTAGTTGCGGCGAACTACGAGCAGTACTTC.

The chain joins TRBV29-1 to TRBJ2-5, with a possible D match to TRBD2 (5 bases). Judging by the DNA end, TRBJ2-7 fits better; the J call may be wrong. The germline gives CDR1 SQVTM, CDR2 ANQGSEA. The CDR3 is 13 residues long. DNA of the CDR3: TGCAGCGTTAAAAACAGAGGCGGGCTCGAGCAGTACTTC. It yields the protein CSVKNRGGLEQYF.

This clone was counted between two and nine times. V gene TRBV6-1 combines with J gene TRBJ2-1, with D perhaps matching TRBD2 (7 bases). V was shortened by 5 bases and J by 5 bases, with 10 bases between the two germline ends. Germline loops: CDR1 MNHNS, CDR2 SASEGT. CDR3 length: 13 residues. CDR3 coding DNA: TGTGCCAGCAGTAGGGGGGGAGACAATGAGCAGTTCTTC. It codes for CASSRGGDNEQFF.

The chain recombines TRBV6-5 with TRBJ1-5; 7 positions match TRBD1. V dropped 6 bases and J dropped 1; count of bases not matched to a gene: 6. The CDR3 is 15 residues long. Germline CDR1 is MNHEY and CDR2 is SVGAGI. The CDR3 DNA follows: TGTGCCAGCAGGACGGACAGGCTAAGCAATCAGCCCCAGCATTTT. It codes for CASRTDRLSNQPQHF.